The present T cell receptor beta chain was sequenced within a study of response to subunit inactivated influenza vaccine listed by TCRdb under 2018. With respect to the entire study: Deep quantitative profiling of the T cell receptor repertoire was used in the study to follow responses to a trivalent subunit inactivated influenza vaccine. Results and caveats for the whole study, not just this receptor: The authors proposed that each seasonal influenza vaccination may bring in only a limited number of new T cells.

Library generation was performed with RT-PCR. TCRdb shows the sequencer as Illumina HiSeq 2500. TCRdb passed the public sequencing reads through fastp at Q25 and MiXCR, retaining productive beta sequences. All rows with the same CDR3 protein become a single entry with the most common DNA and genes. The sample has approximately 490,000 distinct CDR3 sequences on record, roughly 7.9% of them singletons. 13% of the sample is in the top ten clones. This clonotype appeared a few times. This receptor's antigen is unknown. No clone much larger than this one lies a single base away; base qualities are absent. CDR1 MGHRA and CDR2 YSYEKL are derived from the germline V gene. V was cut back by 2 bases and J by 0 bases, leaving a gap of 17 bases between them. Including cysteine and phenylalanine, the CDR3 has 17 amino acids. The read is trimmed to its CDR3 DNA, 51 bases read in frame from base 1.

The sequence was collected from a man aged 50-75 years who received an inactivated influenza vaccine. Donor details come from another sample of the same person, matched by shared clones. The sample here was PBMCs from blood, taken around 2 years after vaccination. The chain was built from TRBV4-1 and TRBJ2-7; the D match is possibly TRBD1 or TRBD2, with 5 bases aligned in each. The DNA sequence follows: TGCGCCAGCAGCCAACCTCCTGACAGAAGCGGCTCCTACGAGCAGTACTTC. Its coded protein is CASSQPPDRSGSYEQYF.